This TCR beta chain was sequenced during a study of T cells after yellow fever vaccination (dated by TCRdb to between 2019 and 2020). A note on the overall study: The SMART-Seq v4 Ultra Low Input RNA kit was used to prepare libraries from fractions with low cell numbers. Blood was collected at multiple timepoints before and after primary and secondary immunization, and bulk PBMC replicates and cell subsets were isolated. To follow T-cell clones before and after both primary and booster YFV17D yellow fever vaccination, bulk TCR alpha and beta repertoires underwent longitudinal sequencing. Two healthy male donors made up the cohort, one aged 18 to 29 years and the other aged 30 to 40 years. What the authors observed across the whole study: The study included only a couple of donors, which limits how far the findings can be generalized. After the booster, most of the clones that had expanded following primary vaccination were detected again (96% of CD4 and roughly nine tenths of CD8), which suggests that memory was broadly maintained. Computational filtering was needed because FACS-sorted repertoires could contain abundant contaminating clonotypes from the bulk population. A small fraction of clonotypes showed up in both the CD4 and CD8 compartments, probably as a result of convergent recombination. The secondary T-cell response was found to be weaker but faster than the primary response, with a peak reached on day 5 rather than on day 15.

V is pared back by 4 bases and J by 0 bases, with 10 bases lying between the germline termini. Via the germline V gene, CDR1 is SGHTA and CDR2 FQGTGA. The CDR3 measures 15 amino acids from cysteine to phenylalanine. Only CDR3 DNA remains: 45 bases, in frame from the first base. Regarding this clonotype: The clone's antigen remains unknown. Per-base quality was not reported, and no clone a single base away is much larger than it.

Synthesis of TCR cDNA relied on 5'RACE template switching, a step that introduced a universal primer site along with unique molecular identifiers. cDNA synthesis was primed from both the TCR alpha and TCR beta constant segments. Library amplification used two PCR steps, and the second PCR step added sample barcodes and sequencing adapters. Sequencing of libraries was performed on Illumina HiSeq 2500 (2x100 bp) or NovaSeq (2x150 bp). Per the source publication's procedure: Reads were demultiplexed and collapsed into UMI consensus sequences with MIGEC, and V(D)J alignment was performed with MiXCR. Using edgeR on replicate PBMC samples, clonotypes were called vaccine-responding if FDR was below 0.01 and the log2 fold change was above 5 up to day 15. Bulk clonotypes were assigned CD4 or CD8 identity according to which sequenced CD4 or CD8 repertoire held them at higher abundance. In-frame beta chains were kept once TCRdb had trimmed the public reads at Q25 with fastp and called clones with MiXCR. Duplicate CDR3 protein sequences are folded into a single record with the most common DNA and genes. The V and J calls here are based on TCRdb, not the publication. In this sample the table shows around 300,000 distinct CDR3 sequences, 10% to 15% of which occur a single time. The ten largest clones capture roughly 0.5% of the sample.

Taken with the paper, the label for treatment or condition translates to: live attenuated yellow fever vaccine strain. A standard Ficoll-Paque protocol was used to isolate PBMCs from peripheral blood. Dynabeads CD4 and CD8 positive selection kits were used to isolate the CD4 and CD8 T-cell fractions. TriZol was used to extract RNA from bulk PBMCs, from CD4 and CD8 fractions, and from dextramer-positive and dextramer-negative fractions. Sequences were derived from CD4+ T cells sorted from PBMCs, sampled 45 days after the yellow fever booster vaccination. Recombination joined TRBV7-3 with TRBJ2-1; the D region may be TRBD1 or TRBD2, each matching 5 bases equally. This sequence originates from a man between 25 and 39 years old who received the YFV17D yellow fever vaccine. The DNA is TGTGCCAGCAGCTCGGGACCACCCTCCTACAATGAGCAGTTCTTC. Its product reads: CASSSGPPSYNEQFF.